The 29 T cell receptor beta chains presented below share a single source sample, sequenced in a study of stem cell transplantation in POMP-related autoinflammatory disease (dated by TCRdb to 2020 to 2022). The method was the immunoSEQ multiplex PCR assay. TCRdb stores this immuneACCESS table with in-frame sequences only. Part of the clones is absent; in the studies checked, under half of the shortfall reflects unresolved V genes, and no reason is known for the rest. The sample yields some 70,000 clones; approximately 91% were counted once. The ten biggest clones cover around 0.66% of the sample. Explained via the paper, the time point label denotes: after hematopoietic stem cell transplant. This sample comprised CD4+ T cells from PBMCs, obtained after stem cell transplantation. These receptors were obtained from a human patient with POMP-related autoinflammation and immune dysregulation (PRAID). Because of the transplant, the T cells may be the graft donor's rather than the patient's own.

This chain links TRBV7-9 with TRBJ1-1, with 8 bases fitting TRBD1. CDR1 is SEHNR, CDR2 FQNEAQ, per germline (reference sequence). V lost 3 bases and J lost 1; bases outside the gene matches: 1. The CDR3 is 14 residues long. The CDR3 spells CASSFGQGNTEAFF. CDR3 DNA sequence: TGTGCCAGCAGCTTCGGACAGGGGAACACTGAAGCTTTCTTT.

The table lists this clone with a count of one. This chain joins TRBV18 and TRBJ1-3; 8 nucleotides line up with TRBD1. This CDR3 has 14 amino acids. The germline CDR1 and CDR2 sequences are KGHSH and LQKENI. The junction had 2 bases not matched to a gene; V was cut back by 3 bases and J by 4 bases. Here the CDR3 DNA reads TGTGCCAGCTCACCTCGGGACAGGGGAAACACCATATATTTT. Residues: CASSPRDRGNTIYF.

This clone appeared once. The chain recombines TRBV28 with TRBJ2-3; 13 bases fit TRBD2. Germline CDR1 is MDHEN and CDR2 is SYDVKM. This CDR3 has 16 amino acids. V lost 5 bases, J lost 0 bases, and 2 bases stayed unmatched. The CDR3 nucleotides read TGTGCCAGCAGTGAGACTAGCGGGGGGAGCACAGATACGCAGTATTTT. Protein sequence: CASSETSGGSTDTQYF.

The rearrangement links TRBV5-1 to TRBJ2-2; D unresolved. V shed 5 bases and J shed 0 bases, with 11 bases lying between them. Per germline, CDR1 SGHRS and CDR2 YFSETQ. The CDR3 length is 15 residues. Here the CDR3 DNA reads TGCGCCAGCAGATACGCAGAGACGAACACCGGGGAGCTGTTTTTT. Translated: CASRYAETNTGELFF.

The table lists this clone with a few counts. The rearrangement links TRBV28 to TRBJ2-7; 9 bases agree with TRBD2. Germline V gene lookup returns CDR1 MDHEN and CDR2 SYDVKM. J was trimmed by 4 bases and V by 5 bases; bases with no gene match: 9. This CDR3 spans 15 amino acids. The CDR3 DNA reads TGTGCCAGCAGTAAGTTAGCGGGAGATCAATACGAGCAGTACTTC. Translated, it gives CASSKLAGDQYEQYF.

The chain joins TRBV6-1 to TRBJ1-4; D remains ambiguous. Germline CDR1 and CDR2: MNHNS and SASEGT. The CDR3 extends over 14 amino acids. Trimming left V 2 bases short and J 4 bases short, with 8 bases between. As DNA, the CDR3 is TGTGCCAGCAGTGAATTTGCGGGTAATGAAAAACTGTTTTTT. It encodes CASSEFAGNEKLFF.

The CDR3 DNA reads TGTGCCAGTAGTATCGACAGGGATCAGCCCCAGCATTTT. This codes for CASSIDRDQPQHF. The rearrangement uses TRBV19 and TRBJ1-5; TRBD1 matches at 7 bases. The V gene's germline CDR1 is LNHDA and CDR2 SQIVND (reference sequence). The CDR3 covers 13 residues. The V gene end was trimmed by 3 bases and the J gene end by 5 bases; junction bases not matched to a gene: 1.

This chain links TRBV7-6 with TRBJ2-3, with D maybe TRBD2 (6 bases). Per germline, CDR1 SGHVS and CDR2 FNYEAQ. This CDR3 contains 15 residues. Trimming stripped 1 base from V and 6 bases from J, with 14 bases between. CDR3 amino acids: CASSLVGGGGDTQYF. The CDR3 DNA reads TGTGCCAGCAGCTTAGTCGGGGGAGGTGGGGATACGCAGTATTTT.

The CDR3 sequence is CSVGGTPNSYNEQFF. The CDR3 DNA reads as TGCAGCGTTGGGGGGACACCAAACTCCTACAATGAGCAGTTCTTC. The chain couples TRBV29-1 to TRBJ2-1, with a tentative D call TRBD1 (6 bases). The V end lost 4 bases, the J end lost 0 bases, and 13 bases lay between the germline ends. CDR1 is SQVTM, CDR2 ANQGSEA, per germline. The CDR3 totals 15 residues.

The V call is TRBV19, the J call TRBJ1-2; unclear D gene. This CDR3 comprises 14 residues. Germline V CDR1 and CDR2: LNHDA, SQIVND (reference sequence). The V end was cut by 6 bases, the J end by 4 bases, with 15 bases between. The CDR3 loop reads CASRVPVAGYGYTF. DNA of the CDR3: TGTGCCAGTAGGGTCCCCGTTGCGGGCTATGGCTACACCTTC.

V and J are TRBV11-2 and TRBJ1-1; D uncertain. V shed 0 bases and J shed 4 bases, with 12 bases lying between them. In germline, CDR1 is SGHAT, CDR2 FQNNGV. The CDR3 loop spans 15 amino acids. For the CDR3, the DNA is TGTGCCAGCAGCTTAGATAGGGCTAGGAGCACTGAAGCTTTCTTT. Translation: CASSLDRARSTEAFF.

This clone was counted a single time. V usage is TRBV12-3 or TRBV12-4 and J usage is TRBJ2-1; D is ambiguous. V lost 2 bases, J lost 6 bases, and 5 bases lay in between. The CDR3 covers 12 residues. In DNA, the CDR3 is TGTGCCAGCAGTTTACCGGTCAATGAGCAGTTCTTC. As protein: CASSLPVNEQFF.

The chain has TRBV11-3 and TRBJ1-1; no definite D call. Germline loops: CDR1 SGHNT, CDR2 YENEEA. The V end was cut by 5 bases, the J end by 0 bases, with 4 bases between. The CDR3 covers 12 residues. CDR3 amino acids: CASSGVNTEAFF. The DNA of the CDR3 is TGTGCCAGCAGCGGAGTGAACACTGAAGCTTTCTTT.

This chain connects TRBV6-5 to TRBJ2-3; 9 positions agree with TRBD2. CDR3 length: 15 residues. V shed 2 bases, J shed 7 bases, and the junction held 7 bases outside the gene matches. In germline, CDR1 is MNHEY, CDR2 SVGAGI. The DNA for the CDR3 is TGTGCCAGCAGTTACGGCGGGAGGGGGGGTAATACGCAGTATTTT. Residues: CASSYGGRGGNTQYF.

The genes are TRBV2 and TRBJ2-1; 7 positions agree with TRBD2. Trimming cost V 7 bases and J 1 base; bases outside gene matches: 10. The CDR3 length is 16 residues. Germline values: CDR1 SNHLY, CDR2 FYNNEI. CDR3 sequence reads: CASMGRGESSYNEQFF. The CDR3 coding sequence is TGTGCCAGCATGGGGAGGGGCGAGTCTTCCTACAATGAGCAGTTCTTC.

The chain carries TRBV24-1 and TRBJ2-3, with a tentative D call TRBD1 (5 bases). The length of the CDR3 is 14 residues. V lost 7 bases and J 4 bases, leaving 14 bases between the germline ends. Germline V gene sequence: CDR1 KGHDR, CDR2 SFDVKD. The CDR3 region has the DNA TGTGCCACCAGCATGACAGCTGGAGCAGATACGCAGTATTTT. Translated: CATSMTAGADTQYF.

The chain employs TRBV6-6 and TRBJ2-2; D possibly corresponds to TRBD2 (7 bases). Deletions cut 2 bases from V and 3 bases from J, with 10 bases between. The germline V gene encodes CDR1 MNHNY and CDR2 SVGAGI (reference sequence). The CDR3 spans 15 residues. The CDR3 protein is CASSYGGGDTGELFF. The CDR3, as DNA: TGTGCCAGCAGTTACGGCGGGGGCGACACCGGGGAGCTGTTTTTT.

Only a few counts were recorded for this clone. The chain carries TRBV9 and TRBJ2-2; D perhaps matches TRBD1 (6 bases). Germline lookup yields CDR1 SGDLS and CDR2 YYNGEE. The V and J ends lost 3 bases and 1 base respectively, with 10 bases between them. The CDR3 extends over 15 amino acids. The CDR3: CASSAATGNTGELFF. In nucleotides, the CDR3 is TGTGCCAGCAGCGCAGCGACAGGGAACACCGGGGAGCTGTTTTTT.

The chain joins TRBV5-1 to TRBJ1-1; 7 bases fit TRBD1. The germline CDR1 and CDR2 sequences are SGHRS and YFSETQ. V was clipped by 4 bases and J by 1 base; unmatched bases: 4. There are 14 residues in the CDR3. CDR3 in amino acids: CASSRTGRNTEAFF. CDR3 bases: TGCGCCAGCAGCCGGACAGGCCGGAACACTGAAGCTTTCTTT. Full variable domain (missing parts from reference TRBV5-1 and TRBJ1-1): KAGVTQTPRYLIKTRGQQVTLSCSPISGHRSVSWYQQTPGQGLQFLFEYFSETQRNKGNFPGRFSGRQFSNSRSEMNVSTLELGDSALYLCASSRTGRNTEAFFGQGTRLTVV.

This clone occurred once. The rearrangement links TRBV25-1 to TRBJ1-2; no reliable D call. Germline V gene data show CDR1 as MGHDK and CDR2 as SYGVNS. The length of the CDR3 is 14 residues. Between the trimmed V and J ends, which lost 8 bases and 1 base, there was a span of 14 bases. CDR3 DNA: TGTGCCAGCCGAGCACCAGGAGATAACTATGGCTACACCTTC. Translated: CASRAPGDNYGYTF.

The V gene is TRBV9, the J gene TRBJ2-2, with 9 positions matching TRBD2. Germline-derived CDR1 and CDR2 are SGDLS and YYNGEE. V was clipped by 4 bases and J by 6 bases; unmatched bases: 10. The CDR3 loop spans 16 amino acids. CDR3 amino acids: CASSPRAGTSSGELFF. CDR3 bases: TGTGCCAGCAGCCCCCGTGCCGGGACTAGCTCCGGGGAGCTGTTTTTT.

The rearrangement uses TRBV19 and TRBJ2-3, with 8 bases lining up with TRBD1. The CDR3 is 15 residues long. Germline assignment: CDR1 LNHDA and CDR2 SQIVND (reference sequence). The ends lost 3 bases at V and 1 base at J; junction bases unmatched: 3. The CDR3 sequence is CASSIPGQGTDTQYF. The CDR3, as DNA: TGTGCCAGTAGTATCCCGGGACAGGGCACAGATACGCAGTATTTT.

The chain has TRBV18 and TRBJ1-4, with D possibly being TRBD1 (5 bases). Trimming cost V 2 bases and J 8 bases, with 18 bases left between them. The length of the CDR3 is 16 residues. In germline, CDR1 is KGHSH, CDR2 LQKENI. The CDR3 loop reads CASSPGTQAGSEKLFF. Written as DNA, the CDR3 is TGTGCCAGCTCACCAGGGACGCAGGCGGGCTCCGAAAAACTGTTTTTT. Together with reference TRBV18 and TRBJ1-4, the CDR3 gives the full variable domain: NAGVMQNPRHLVRRRGQEARLRCSPMKGHSHVYWYRQLPEEGLKFMVYLQKENIIDESGMPKERFSAEFPKEGPSILRIQQVVRGDSAAYFCASSPGTQAGSEKLFFGSGTQLSVL.

The genes are TRBV5-6 and TRBJ2-7; a weak D match, TRBD1 (6 bases). This CDR3 has 14 residues. Germline V gene sequence: CDR1 SGHDT, CDR2 YYEEEE. V lost 1 base, J lost 6 bases, and 14 bases lay in between. The CDR3 nucleotides read TGTGCCAGCAGCTTGCGGCAGGGGCAGCGCGAGCAGTACGTC. It translates to CASSLRQGQREQYV.

The chain uses TRBV5-4 and TRBJ2-6; D possibly matches TRBD1 or TRBD2 (5 bases each). The germline CDR1 and CDR2 sequences are SGHNT and YYREEE (reference sequence). This CDR3 spans 16 amino acids. V lost 4 bases and J lost 0, with 11 bases in between. The chain's CDR3 is CASSRGRSSGANVLTF. The CDR3 region has the DNA TGTGCCAGCAGCCGGGGACGTTCCTCTGGGGCCAACGTCCTGACTTTC.

V usage is TRBV5-4 and J usage is TRBJ2-1; D is tentatively TRBD1 or TRBD2 (5 bases each). V was shortened by 0 bases and J by 2 bases, with 9 bases between the two germline ends. Per the germline V gene, CDR1 is SGHNT and CDR2 is YYREEE (reference sequence). The CDR3 consists of 15 residues. The CDR3 spells CASSLDGTAYNEQFF. CDR3 sequence (DNA): TGTGCCAGCAGCTTGGATGGGACGGCCTACAATGAGCAGTTCTTC.

The chain employs TRBV4-1 and TRBJ2-3; tentative D call: TRBD1 (6 bases). Germline CDR1 reads MGHRA; CDR2 reads YSYEKL. CDR3 length: 13 amino acids. Trimming removed 1 base at V and 6 bases at J, with 8 bases between. The CDR3 DNA is TGCGCCAGCAGCCAAGGAACAGGGGATACGCAGTATTTT. Its protein product is CASSQGTGDTQYF.

This clone has just one count. The V call is TRBV11-1, the J call TRBJ2-7; no reliable D call. V lost 1 base and J 3 bases, leaving 13 bases between the germline ends. This CDR3 has 15 amino acids. Looked up from germline, CDR1 is SGHAT and CDR2 is FQDESV (reference sequence). Here the CDR3 reads CASSLGRNQYYEQYV. As DNA, the CDR3 is TGTGCCAGCAGCTTAGGTAGGAATCAATACTACGAGCAGTACGTC.

V is TRBV7-6 and J is TRBJ2-6; D unresolved. From germline, CDR1 is SGHVS and CDR2 FNYEAQ. The V and J ends lost 1 base and 0 bases respectively, with 7 bases between them. There are 16 residues in the CDR3. CDR3 residues: CASSLVVISGANVLTF. The CDR3 DNA sequence: TGTGCCAGCAGCTTAGTGGTGATCTCTGGGGCCAACGTCCTGACTTTC.